This is a list of T cell receptor beta chains from one sample in a study of identical twins. TCRdb reprocessed the 5' RACE reads via MiXCR and lists one record per CDR3 protein. The profile shows fewer than 250,000 distinct CDR3 sequences, about a tenth of them singletons. The sample comprised memory (CD45RO+) T cells sorted from blood. These receptors originate from a woman between 18 and 29 years old in good health. Both conserved end residues are part of each CDR3. Each record gives: D gene, V gene, J gene, clone size, CDR3 protein, CDR3 DNA. D genes are given only for firm matches. Some rows have no size entry. The others give once, few or many, or a class for an expanded clone.

d_call: .
v_call: TRBV18
j_call: TRBJ2-7
clone_size: few
cdr3_aa: CASSRIPDRFAYEQYF
cdr3_nt: TGTGCCAGCTCACGAATACCTGACAGGTTCGCCTACGAGCAGTACTTC

d_call: .
v_call: TRBV20-1
j_call: TRBJ1-2
clone_size: few
cdr3_aa: CSARVTPGYTF
cdr3_nt: TGCAGTGCGCGGGTCACCCCTGGCTACACCTTC

d_call: .
v_call: TRBV20-1
j_call: TRBJ2-5
clone_size: many
cdr3_aa: CSPVRETTQYF
cdr3_nt: TGCAGCCCTGTGCGGGAAACGACCCAGTACTTC

d_call: .
v_call: TRBV25-1
j_call: TRBJ1-2
clone_size: .
cdr3_aa: CASSEYGYGYTF
cdr3_nt: TGTGCCAGCAGTGAATACGGATATGGCTACACCTTC

d_call: TRBD2
v_call: TRBV5-4
j_call: TRBJ2-3
clone_size: .
cdr3_aa: CASSLVTSGTDTQYF
cdr3_nt: TGTGCCAGCAGCTTGGTGACTAGCGGGACAGATACGCAGTATTTT

d_call: TRBD2
v_call: TRBV6-2/TRBV6-3
j_call: TRBJ2-7
clone_size: few
cdr3_aa: CASTNGGFYEQYF
cdr3_nt: TGTGCCAGCACCAACGGGGGGTTCTACGAGCAGTACTTC

d_call: .
v_call: TRBV29-1
j_call: TRBJ2-2
clone_size: many
cdr3_aa: CSVEDPSGNTGELFF
cdr3_nt: TGCAGCGTTGAAGATCCAAGCGGGAACACCGGGGAGCTGTTTTTT

d_call: TRBD2
v_call: TRBV5-1
j_call: TRBJ2-3
clone_size: many
cdr3_aa: CASSSAGLAQATQYF
cdr3_nt: TGCGCCAGCAGCTCCGCGGGACTAGCGCAGGCTACGCAGTATTTT

d_call: .
v_call: TRBV29-1
j_call: TRBJ1-2
clone_size: many
cdr3_aa: CSVPEGYTF
cdr3_nt: TGCAGCGTCCCAGAAGGCTACACCTTC

d_call: TRBD2
v_call: TRBV7-8
j_call: TRBJ2-7
clone_size: many
cdr3_aa: CASSFRDYSYEQYF
cdr3_nt: TGTGCCAGCAGCTTCCGGGACTACTCCTACGAGCAGTACTTC

d_call: .
v_call: TRBV7-2
j_call: TRBJ2-5
clone_size: many
cdr3_aa: CASSLAQEETQYF
cdr3_nt: TGTGCCAGCAGCTTAGCGCAGGAGGAGACCCAGTACTTC

d_call: TRBD1
v_call: TRBV12-3/TRBV12-4
j_call: TRBJ1-3
clone_size: .
cdr3_aa: CASRDVDRAGNTIYF
cdr3_nt: TGTGCCAGCAGAGACGTCGACAGGGCCGGAAACACCATATATTTT

d_call: .
v_call: TRBV6-5
j_call: TRBJ2-5
clone_size: few
cdr3_aa: CASSYGQKETQYF
cdr3_nt: TGTGCCAGCAGTTACGGGCAGAAAGAGACCCAGTACTTC

d_call: .
v_call: TRBV27
j_call: TRBJ2-5
clone_size: once
cdr3_aa: CASSSSFGETQYF
cdr3_nt: TGTGCCAGCAGTTCGAGCTTCGGTGAGACCCAGTACTTC

d_call: TRBD2
v_call: TRBV27
j_call: TRBJ2-5
clone_size: few
cdr3_aa: CASSSRLAGGTQYF
cdr3_nt: TGTGCCAGCAGTTCCAGACTAGCGGGAGGCACCCAGTACTTC

d_call: TRBD2
v_call: TRBV3-1
j_call: TRBJ2-1
clone_size: .
cdr3_aa: CASSQEAQSGREGNEQFF
cdr3_nt: TGTGCCAGCAGCCAAGAAGCTCAGAGCGGGAGGGAAGGGAATGAGCAGTTCTTC

d_call: .
v_call: TRBV11-2
j_call: TRBJ2-2
clone_size: few
cdr3_aa: CASSSLRGSGELFF
cdr3_nt: TGTGCCAGCAGCTCCCTCCGGGGGTCCGGGGAGCTGTTTTTT

d_call: TRBD1
v_call: TRBV6-1
j_call: TRBJ1-1
clone_size: .
cdr3_aa: CASSDGQGPTEAFF
cdr3_nt: TGTGCCAGCAGCGACGGACAGGGACCCACTGAAGCTTTCTTT

d_call: TRBD1
v_call: TRBV7-9
j_call: TRBJ2-7
clone_size: many
cdr3_aa: CASSFPGQGFLQYF
cdr3_nt: TGTGCCAGCAGCTTCCCGGGACAGGGGTTCTTGCAGTACTTC

d_call: .
v_call: TRBV28
j_call: TRBJ1-1
clone_size: many
cdr3_aa: CASSTNSRGRGAFF
cdr3_nt: TGTGCCAGCAGCACAAACAGTAGGGGTCGGGGAGCTTTCTTT

d_call: .
v_call: TRBV7-9
j_call: TRBJ1-1
clone_size: .
cdr3_aa: CASSLPARPGPAFF
cdr3_nt: TGTGCCAGCAGCTTGCCCGCTCGCCCGGGACCAGCTTTCTTT

d_call: .
v_call: TRBV5-5
j_call: TRBJ1-2
clone_size: many
cdr3_aa: CASSFQDSRNGYTF
cdr3_nt: TGTGCCAGCAGCTTCCAGGACAGTCGGAATGGCTACACCTTC

d_call: .
v_call: TRBV12-3/TRBV12-4
j_call: TRBJ1-1
clone_size: few
cdr3_aa: CASSFLSGKAFF
cdr3_nt: TGTGCCAGCAGTTTTTTATCAGGAAAAGCTTTCTTT

d_call: .
v_call: TRBV7-2
j_call: TRBJ1-5
clone_size: .
cdr3_aa: CASSLERQPQHF
cdr3_nt: TGTGCCAGCAGCTTAGAACGACAGCCCCAGCATTTT

d_call: .
v_call: TRBV6-5
j_call: TRBJ2-1
clone_size: few
cdr3_aa: CASSYTGLGYNEQFF
cdr3_nt: TGTGCCAGCAGTTACACGGGACTCGGTTACAATGAGCAGTTCTTC

d_call: TRBD2
v_call: TRBV7-9
j_call: TRBJ2-7
clone_size: .
cdr3_aa: CASSPGLALAHEQYF
cdr3_nt: TGTGCCAGCAGCCCCGGACTAGCACTGGCACACGAGCAGTACTTC

d_call: TRBD1
v_call: TRBV6-2/TRBV6-3
j_call: TRBJ2-7
clone_size: few
cdr3_aa: CAILTGVVPYEQYF
cdr3_nt: TGTGCCATTCTGACAGGGGTCGTTCCCTACGAGCAGTACTTC

d_call: TRBD1
v_call: TRBV5-6
j_call: TRBJ2-7
clone_size: few
cdr3_aa: CASSSLRGTGVGEQYF
cdr3_nt: TGTGCCAGCAGCTCCTTGAGAGGGACAGGGGTCGGGGAGCAGTACTTC

d_call: .
v_call: TRBV7-8
j_call: TRBJ2-4
clone_size: few
cdr3_aa: CASSLSENIQYF
cdr3_nt: TGTGCCAGCAGCCTCAGCGAAAACATTCAGTACTTC

d_call: TRBD2
v_call: TRBV4-3
j_call: TRBJ2-1
clone_size: few
cdr3_aa: CASSLSSGRAWNEQFF
cdr3_nt: TGCGCCAGCAGCCTTTCTAGCGGGAGGGCCTGGAATGAGCAGTTCTTC

d_call: TRBD1
v_call: TRBV7-9
j_call: TRBJ1-2
clone_size: many
cdr3_aa: CASSFWDRTNYGYTF
cdr3_nt: TGTGCCAGCAGCTTTTGGGACAGAACTAACTATGGCTACACCTTC

d_call: .
v_call: TRBV7-9
j_call: TRBJ1-1
clone_size: many
cdr3_aa: CASSSSMNTEAFF
cdr3_nt: TGTGCCAGCAGCTCAAGCATGAACACTGAAGCTTTCTTT

d_call: .
v_call: TRBV5-1
j_call: TRBJ2-3
clone_size: many
cdr3_aa: CASSSSDTGPAQYF
cdr3_nt: TGCGCCAGCAGCTCATCCGATACGGGTCCGGCGCAGTATTTT

d_call: TRBD2
v_call: TRBV5-5
j_call: TRBJ2-1
clone_size: .
cdr3_aa: CASSPYAGLDQFF
cdr3_nt: TGTGCCAGCAGCCCGTACGCGGGACTAGATCAGTTCTTC

d_call: .
v_call: TRBV6-1
j_call: TRBJ2-2
clone_size: few
cdr3_aa: CASTTRGWGTGELFF
cdr3_nt: TGTGCCAGCACCACCCGGGGGTGGGGTACCGGGGAGCTGTTTTTT

d_call: TRBD1
v_call: TRBV18
j_call: TRBJ2-1
clone_size: few
cdr3_aa: CASSPGQGKPFF
cdr3_nt: TGTGCCAGCTCACCGGGACAGGGGAAGCCGTTCTTC

d_call: .
v_call: TRBV19
j_call: TRBJ1-1
clone_size: .
cdr3_aa: CASSIEGNGGSPSTEAFF
cdr3_nt: TGTGCCAGTAGTATAGAAGGTAACGGGGGGTCCCCGAGCACTGAAGCTTTCTTT

d_call: .
v_call: TRBV19
j_call: TRBJ1-5
clone_size: .
cdr3_aa: CASSNAPKGHQLAQHF
cdr3_nt: TGTGCCAGTAGTAATGCCCCAAAAGGGCACCAGCTGGCCCAGCATTTT

d_call: .
v_call: TRBV24-1
j_call: TRBJ2-1
clone_size: many
cdr3_aa: CATSSSDNEQFF
cdr3_nt: TGTGCCACCAGTAGCAGCGACAATGAGCAGTTCTTC

d_call: TRBD2
v_call: TRBV4-2
j_call: TRBJ2-5
clone_size: few
cdr3_aa: CASSQERAVTRLAGGQETQYF
cdr3_nt: TGTGCCAGCAGCCAAGAAAGGGCGGTAACTCGACTAGCGGGGGGCCAAGAGACCCAGTACTTC

d_call: TRBD2
v_call: TRBV20-1
j_call: TRBJ2-7
clone_size: many
cdr3_aa: CSATRGLVEDEQYF
cdr3_nt: TGCAGTGCTACCAGGGGACTAGTTGAGGACGAGCAGTACTTC

d_call: .
v_call: TRBV20-1
j_call: TRBJ1-1
clone_size: few
cdr3_aa: CSAPGHPNTEAFF
cdr3_nt: TGCAGTGCGCCGGGACACCCGAACACTGAAGCTTTCTTT

d_call: .
v_call: TRBV20-1
j_call: TRBJ2-5
clone_size: few
cdr3_aa: CSARDQGRGGETQYF
cdr3_nt: TGCAGTGCTAGAGATCAGGGACGGGGCGGAGAGACCCAGTACTTC

d_call: .
v_call: TRBV25-1
j_call: TRBJ2-7
clone_size: .
cdr3_aa: CASRRGGNHEQYF
cdr3_nt: TGTGCCAGCAGGAGGGGGGGGAACCACGAGCAGTACTTC

d_call: TRBD2
v_call: TRBV11-2
j_call: TRBJ2-5
clone_size: many
cdr3_aa: CASSRGTSARETQYF
cdr3_nt: TGTGCCAGCAGCAGAGGGACTAGCGCCCGTGAGACCCAGTACTTC

d_call: TRBD1
v_call: TRBV7-2
j_call: TRBJ2-3
clone_size: .
cdr3_aa: CASSQDRGDTQYF
cdr3_nt: TGTGCCAGCAGTCAAGACAGGGGAGATACGCAGTATTTT

d_call: TRBD2
v_call: TRBV5-1
j_call: TRBJ2-5
clone_size: few
cdr3_aa: CASSPGLAGKETQYF
cdr3_nt: TGCGCCAGCAGTCCGGGACTAGCGGGCAAAGAGACCCAGTACTTC

d_call: TRBD1
v_call: TRBV29-1
j_call: TRBJ1-2
clone_size: .
cdr3_aa: CSVVGGSTGYTF
cdr3_nt: TGCAGCGTTGTAGGGGGCTCTACTGGCTACACCTTC

d_call: .
v_call: TRBV24-1
j_call: TRBJ2-1
clone_size: few
cdr3_aa: CATSARGVGNEQFF
cdr3_nt: TGTGCCACCAGTGCAAGGGGGGTAGGGAATGAGCAGTTCTTC

d_call: .
v_call: TRBV7-9
j_call: TRBJ1-6
clone_size: many
cdr3_aa: CASRLEGNSPLHF
cdr3_nt: TGTGCCAGCAGATTGGAGGGTAATTCACCCCTCCACTTT

d_call: .
v_call: TRBV20-1
j_call: TRBJ1-5
clone_size: medium-sized
cdr3_aa: CSARDLTGPAPQHF
cdr3_nt: TGCAGTGCTAGAGATCTCACAGGGCCAGCACCCCAGCATTTT

d_call: TRBD1
v_call: TRBV5-5
j_call: TRBJ2-3
clone_size: many
cdr3_aa: CASSLQGADTQYF
cdr3_nt: TGTGCCAGCAGCTTACAGGGGGCAGATACGCAGTATTTT

d_call: TRBD1
v_call: TRBV11-3
j_call: TRBJ2-5
clone_size: few
cdr3_aa: CASSPQGDVETQYF
cdr3_nt: TGTGCCAGCAGCCCCCAGGGGGATGTGGAGACCCAGTACTTC

d_call: TRBD1
v_call: TRBV20-1
j_call: TRBJ2-3
clone_size: .
cdr3_aa: CSARQGAGDTQYF
cdr3_nt: TGCAGTGCCAGACAGGGGGCAGGAGATACGCAGTATTTT

d_call: .
v_call: TRBV20-1
j_call: TRBJ1-1
clone_size: many
cdr3_aa: CSARNNIPLPEAFF
cdr3_nt: TGCAGTGCTAGAAATAACATACCACTGCCTGAAGCTTTCTTT

d_call: .
v_call: TRBV14
j_call: TRBJ2-7
clone_size: .
cdr3_aa: CASSQRGSSSYEQYF
cdr3_nt: TGTGCCAGCAGCCAGCGGGGATCGAGCTCCTACGAGCAGTACTTC

d_call: .
v_call: TRBV6-2/TRBV6-3
j_call: TRBJ1-1
clone_size: .
cdr3_aa: CASRNAPHTVGHNTEAFF
cdr3_nt: TGTGCCAGCAGAAACGCACCCCACACGGTGGGGCATAACACTGAAGCTTTCTTT

d_call: TRBD1
v_call: TRBV2
j_call: TRBJ2-3
clone_size: .
cdr3_aa: CARLQGASTDTQYF
cdr3_nt: TGTGCCAGGCTCCAGGGGGCTAGCACAGATACGCAGTATTTT

d_call: TRBD2
v_call: TRBV10-3
j_call: TRBJ2-7
clone_size: many
cdr3_aa: CAIAGGTYEQYF
cdr3_nt: TGTGCCATAGCGGGGGGGACCTACGAGCAGTACTTC

d_call: TRBD1
v_call: TRBV5-1
j_call: TRBJ2-7
clone_size: .
cdr3_aa: CASSLLPGQGVEQYF
cdr3_nt: TGCGCCAGCAGCTTATTACCGGGACAGGGGGTCGAGCAGTACTTC